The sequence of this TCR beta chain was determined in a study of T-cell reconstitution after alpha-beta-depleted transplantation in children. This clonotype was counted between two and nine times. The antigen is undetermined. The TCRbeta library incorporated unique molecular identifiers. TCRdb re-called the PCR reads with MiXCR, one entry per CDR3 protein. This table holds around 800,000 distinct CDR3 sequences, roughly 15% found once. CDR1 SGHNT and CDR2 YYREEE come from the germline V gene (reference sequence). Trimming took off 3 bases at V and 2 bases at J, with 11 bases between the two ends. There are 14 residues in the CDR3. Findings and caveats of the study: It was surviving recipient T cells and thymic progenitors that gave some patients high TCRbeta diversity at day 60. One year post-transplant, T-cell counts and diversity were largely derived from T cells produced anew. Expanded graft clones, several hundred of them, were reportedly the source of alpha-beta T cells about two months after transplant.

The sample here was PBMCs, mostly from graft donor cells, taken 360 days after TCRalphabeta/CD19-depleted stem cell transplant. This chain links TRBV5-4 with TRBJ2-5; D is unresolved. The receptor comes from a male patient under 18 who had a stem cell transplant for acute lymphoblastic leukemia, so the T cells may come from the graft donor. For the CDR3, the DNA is TGTGCCAGCAGCTCCGAGGCTATACAAGAGACCCAGTACTTC. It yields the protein CASSSEAIQETQYF.